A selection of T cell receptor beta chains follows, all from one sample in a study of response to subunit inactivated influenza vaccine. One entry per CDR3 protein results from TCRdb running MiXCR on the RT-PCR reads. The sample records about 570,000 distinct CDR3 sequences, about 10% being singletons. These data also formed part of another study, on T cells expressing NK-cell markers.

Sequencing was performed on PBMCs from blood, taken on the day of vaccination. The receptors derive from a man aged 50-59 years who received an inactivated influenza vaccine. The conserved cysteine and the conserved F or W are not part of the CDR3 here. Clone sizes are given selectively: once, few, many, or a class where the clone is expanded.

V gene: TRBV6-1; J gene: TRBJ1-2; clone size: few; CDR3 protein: ASINRDRANGYT
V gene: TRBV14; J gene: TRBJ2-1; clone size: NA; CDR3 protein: ASSDAGPSSYNEQF
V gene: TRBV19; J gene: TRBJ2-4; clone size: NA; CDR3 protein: ATQDRPLQVGDKNIQY
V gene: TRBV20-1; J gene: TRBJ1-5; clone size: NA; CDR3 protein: SARPLMGDLVQPQH
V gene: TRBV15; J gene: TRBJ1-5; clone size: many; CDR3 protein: ATELDRGKQPQH
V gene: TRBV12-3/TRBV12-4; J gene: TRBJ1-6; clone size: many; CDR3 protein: ASSSSSSPLH
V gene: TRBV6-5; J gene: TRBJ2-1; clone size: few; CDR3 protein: ASSYTPGLAYNEQF
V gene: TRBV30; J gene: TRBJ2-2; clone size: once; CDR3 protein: AWSSGTGELF
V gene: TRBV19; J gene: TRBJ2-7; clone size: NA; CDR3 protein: ATGQGTITYEQY
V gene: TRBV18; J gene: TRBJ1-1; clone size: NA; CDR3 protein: ASSPPTGEGNTEAF
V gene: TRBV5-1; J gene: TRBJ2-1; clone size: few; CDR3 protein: ASRSGGTNNEQF
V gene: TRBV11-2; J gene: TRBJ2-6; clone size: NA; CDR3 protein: ASSLRTAPGANVLT
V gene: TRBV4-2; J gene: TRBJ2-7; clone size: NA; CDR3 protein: ASSQFDSGHYEQY
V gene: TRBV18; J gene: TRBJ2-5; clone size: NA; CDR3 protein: ASSPSAGEENQY
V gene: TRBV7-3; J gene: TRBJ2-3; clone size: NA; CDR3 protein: ASRFGGSTDTQY
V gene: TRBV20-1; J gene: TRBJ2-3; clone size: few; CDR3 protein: SAVRLGLVADTQY
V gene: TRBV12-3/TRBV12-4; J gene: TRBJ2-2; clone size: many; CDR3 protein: ASRTNANTGELF
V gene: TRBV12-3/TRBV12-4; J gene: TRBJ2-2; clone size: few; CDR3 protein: ASSSSGSGELF
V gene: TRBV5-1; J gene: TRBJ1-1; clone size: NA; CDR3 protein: ASSLVADTEAF
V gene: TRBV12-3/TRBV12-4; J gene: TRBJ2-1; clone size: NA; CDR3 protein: ASSFDNRVAFREQF
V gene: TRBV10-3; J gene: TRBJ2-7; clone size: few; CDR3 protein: AISSGTSSYEQY
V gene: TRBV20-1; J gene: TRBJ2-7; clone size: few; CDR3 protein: SAPSPGWFSYEQY
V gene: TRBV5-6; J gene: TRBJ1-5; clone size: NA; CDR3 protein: ATRRGYQPQH
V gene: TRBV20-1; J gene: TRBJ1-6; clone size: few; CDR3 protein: SARRLTASYSPLH
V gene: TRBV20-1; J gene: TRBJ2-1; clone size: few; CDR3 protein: SAREDLRGEQF
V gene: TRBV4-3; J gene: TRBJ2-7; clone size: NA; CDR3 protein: ASSQGTSAYEQY
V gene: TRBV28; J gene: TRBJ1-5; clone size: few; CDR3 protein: ASRRQDGQPQH
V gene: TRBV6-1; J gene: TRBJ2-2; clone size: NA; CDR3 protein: ASSPQGAGEELF
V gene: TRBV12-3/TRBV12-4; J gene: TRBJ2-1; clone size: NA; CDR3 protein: ASSFRLAGVSEQF
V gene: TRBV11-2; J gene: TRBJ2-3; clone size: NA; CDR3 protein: ASRLLAGGSPGTDTQY
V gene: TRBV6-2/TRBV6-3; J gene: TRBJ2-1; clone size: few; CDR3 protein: ASTDRLAGAFTMGNEQF
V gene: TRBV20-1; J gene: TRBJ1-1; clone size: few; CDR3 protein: SASTGPTEAF
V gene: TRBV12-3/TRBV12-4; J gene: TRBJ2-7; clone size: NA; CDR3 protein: ASTRGYGSYEQY
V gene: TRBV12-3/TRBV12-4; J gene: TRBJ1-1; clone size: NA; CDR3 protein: ASSFNGVNTEAF
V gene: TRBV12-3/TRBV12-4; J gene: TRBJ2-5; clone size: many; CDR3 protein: ASSLRGRVQETQY
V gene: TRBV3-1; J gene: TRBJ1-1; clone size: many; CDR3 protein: ASSQGAGPTEAF
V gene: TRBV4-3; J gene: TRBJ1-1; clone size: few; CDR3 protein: ASSQESSYGYSNTEAF
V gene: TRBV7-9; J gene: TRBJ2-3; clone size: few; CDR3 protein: ASSLGPGGGDTQY
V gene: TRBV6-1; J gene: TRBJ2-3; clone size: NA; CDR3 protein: ASNPGGGDTQY
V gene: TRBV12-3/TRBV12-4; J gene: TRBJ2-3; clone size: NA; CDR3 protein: ASSLTGRLGLGTDTQY
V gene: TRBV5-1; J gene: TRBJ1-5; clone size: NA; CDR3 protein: ASSLAELGSGQPQH
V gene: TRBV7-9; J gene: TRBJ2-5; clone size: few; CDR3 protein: ASSLAGTAKETQY
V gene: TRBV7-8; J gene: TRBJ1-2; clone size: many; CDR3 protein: ASSPDRSLFHGYT
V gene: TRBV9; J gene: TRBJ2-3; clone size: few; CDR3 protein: ASSVGTSGIRNTDTQY
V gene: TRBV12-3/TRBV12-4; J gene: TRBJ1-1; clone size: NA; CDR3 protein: ASRYWNTEAF
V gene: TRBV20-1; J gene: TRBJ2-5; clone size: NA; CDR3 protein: SAIQPAGVETQY
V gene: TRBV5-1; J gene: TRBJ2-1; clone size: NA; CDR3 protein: ASSLLGQGAHEQF
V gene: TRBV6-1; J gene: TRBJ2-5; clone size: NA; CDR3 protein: ASSDRVPKETQY
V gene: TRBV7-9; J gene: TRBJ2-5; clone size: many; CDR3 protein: ASSSGQFQETQY